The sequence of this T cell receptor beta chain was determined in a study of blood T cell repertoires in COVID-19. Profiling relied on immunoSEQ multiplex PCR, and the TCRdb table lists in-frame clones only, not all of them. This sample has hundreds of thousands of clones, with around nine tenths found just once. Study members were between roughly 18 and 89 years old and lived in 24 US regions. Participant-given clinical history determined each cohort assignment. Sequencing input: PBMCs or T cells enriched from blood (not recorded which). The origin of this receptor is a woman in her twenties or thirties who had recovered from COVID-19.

The CDR3 nucleotides read TGTGCCAGCTCACCTAATGGAGCGGGAGGGTATTACAATGAGCAGTTCTTC. Its protein product is CASSPNGAGGYYNEQFF. The rearrangement joins TRBV18 to TRBJ2-1; 10 nucleotides align to TRBD2. The germline V gene encodes CDR1 KGHSH and CDR2 LQKENI. With V trimmed by 3 bases and J by 4 bases, 9 bases remained unmatched. The CDR3 has 17 amino acids.